The next 31 T cell receptor beta chains were all read from a single sample in a study of blood T cell repertoires in COVID-19. Assay used: immunoSEQ multiplex PCR; TCRdb lists only in-frame clones, some missing. The sample holds some 100,000 clones, approximately 90% seen once. Material: peripheral blood. The origin of the receptors is a woman aged 80 or over with active COVID-19.

The rearrangement uses TRBV12-3 or TRBV12-4 and TRBJ2-7; TRBD1 might be the D (5 bases). Trimming removed 3 bases from V and 7 bases from J, with 13 bases in between. There are 13 residues in the CDR3. The DNA of the CDR3 is TGTGCCAGCAGTTTCCACCAGGGTCGGGAGCAGTACTTC. Its protein product is CASSFHQGREQYF.

The V call is TRBV28, the J call TRBJ1-1; D ambiguous. V lost 6 bases and J lost 6, with 17 bases in between. Germline assignment: CDR1 MDHEN and CDR2 SYDVKM. The CDR3 runs to 14 residues. The DNA for the CDR3 is TGTGCCAGCAGATACCGACTACTCGATCCTGAAGCTTTCTTT. It yields the protein CASRYRLLDPEAFF.

This chain uses TRBV28 with TRBJ2-6; 7 bases map to TRBD2. From germline, CDR1 is MDHEN and CDR2 SYDVKM. The CDR3 has 16 amino acids. The junction had 5 bases not matched to a gene; V was cut back by 4 bases and J by 2 bases. The CDR3 is CASSSFRGAGANVLTF. CDR3 nucleotides: TGTGCCAGCAGTTCCTTCCGGGGGGCTGGGGCCAACGTCCTGACTTTC.

The chain is built from TRBV7-3 and TRBJ2-5; D unclear. Between the trimmed V and J ends, which lost 5 bases and 7 bases, there was a span of 17 bases. The CDR3 has 14 residues. Germline V gene lookup returns CDR1 SGHTA and CDR2 FQGTGA. The DNA of the CDR3 is TGTGCCAGCAGCCCCCTCAGCGTCCTGGGGACCCAGTACTTC. Translating gives CASSPLSVLGTQYF.

The V call is TRBV24-1, the J call TRBJ2-7, with no clear D. There are 15 residues in the CDR3. Looked up from germline, CDR1 is KGHDR and CDR2 is SFDVKD. Trimming removed 7 bases at V and 1 base at J, with 16 bases between. The CDR3 here is CATSSTRSKSYEQYF. The CDR3 DNA reads as TGTGCCACCAGCTCCACACGATCGAAATCCTACGAGCAGTACTTC.

This chain links TRBV7-2 with TRBJ1-3, with D possibly matching TRBD1 (5 bases). V shed 5 bases and J shed 3 bases, with 23 bases lying between them. This CDR3 is built from 18 residues. Germline V gene lookup returns CDR1 SGHTA and CDR2 FQGNSA. CDR3 in DNA: TGTGCCAGCAGCCGGGGGGGAGGTCCGGGCGCAGGTGGAAACACCATATATTTT. Residues: CASSRGGGPGAGGNTIYF.

The chain joins TRBV7-6 to TRBJ2-5; tentative D call: TRBD2 (6 bases). The CDR3 loop spans 15 amino acids. Germline V gene sequence: CDR1 SGHVS, CDR2 FNYEAQ. V lost 8 bases, J lost 4 bases, and 20 bases lay in between. The CDR3 spells CASGNTGLGGETQYF. CDR3 DNA: TGTGCCAGCGGTAACACAGGACTGGGGGGAGAGACCCAGTACTTC.

This clone appeared once. The J gene is TRBJ2-3, the V gene TRBV29-1; 8 bases are shared with TRBD2. The germline V gene encodes CDR1 SQVTM and CDR2 ANQGSEA. The CDR3 consists of 14 residues. Trimming cost V 4 bases and J 4 bases; bases outside gene matches: 7. DNA for the CDR3: TGCAGCGTTGGGGGGAGCGGGAGTTCAGATACGCAGTATTTT. It encodes CSVGGSGSSDTQYF.

The rearrangement joins TRBV27 to TRBJ2-7; possibly TRBD2 for D (6 bases). The CDR3 has 14 residues. Germline-derived CDR1 and CDR2 are MNHEY and SMNVEV (reference sequence). Trimming removed 2 bases from V and 3 bases from J, with 11 bases in between. The CDR3 DNA sequence: TGTGCCAGCAGTTTAAGAGGACTAAACTACGAGCAGTACTTC. Encoded protein: CASSLRGLNYEQYF.

The V gene is TRBV28, the J gene TRBJ1-6; 8 nucleotides match TRBD1. This CDR3 comprises 17 residues. Germline CDR1 is MDHEN and CDR2 is SYDVKM. With 6 bases clipped from V and 9 bases from J, the junction kept 16 bases outside the gene matches. The CDR3 bases are TGTGCCAGCAGACCGCCTCCAGGGGGCGGTTTTGCTTCACCCCTCCACTTT. This encodes CASRPPPGGGFASPLHF.

The CDR3 is CASSLTAGYNEQFF. The CDR3 DNA reads TGTGCCAGCAGCTTGACGGCGGGGTACAATGAGCAGTTCTTC. The chain couples TRBV7-2 to TRBJ2-1; D perhaps matches TRBD2 (6 bases). Germline CDR1 SGHTA, CDR2 FQGNSA. The CDR3 contains 14 residues. V was pared by 3 bases and J by 4 bases, with 10 bases between.

The J gene is TRBJ2-6, the V gene TRBV6-2 or TRBV6-3; 10 nucleotides line up with TRBD1. The CDR3 has 21 residues. CDR1 and CDR2 from the germline V gene are MNHEY and SVGEGT. V lost 4 bases and J lost 1; bases outside the gene matches: 16. The CDR3 sequence is CASSSREGQGSLSSGANVLTF. The CDR3 coding sequence is TGTGCCAGCAGTTCAAGGGAGGGACAGGGGAGCCTGTCTTCTGGGGCCAACGTCCTGACTTTC.

V is TRBV7-3 and J is TRBJ2-3; 7 positions match TRBD1. V lost 5 bases, J lost 9 bases, and 5 bases stayed unmatched. Germline CDR1 is SGHTA and CDR2 is FQGTGA. The CDR3 length is 12 residues. This chain's CDR3 is CASSPTGLTQYF. CDR3 nucleotide sequence: TGTGCCAGCAGCCCGACAGGGCTAACGCAGTATTTT.

The CDR3 DNA sequence: TGTGCCAGCAGCTTGGGACAGGGCCTATACTTAGCCACCATATATTTT. This encodes CASSLGQGLYLATIYF. The V call is TRBV5-6, the J call TRBJ1-3; the match to TRBD1 covers 7 bases. Germline V gives CDR1 SGHDT, CDR2 YYEEEE. J gave up 9 bases and V 0 bases, and 12 bases lay outside the gene matches. The CDR3 runs to 16 residues. Full variable domain (rest looked up from reference TRBV5-6 and TRBJ1-3): DAGVTQSPTHLIKTRGQQVTLRCSPKSGHDTVSWYQQALGQGPQFIFQYYEEEERQRGNFPDRFSGHQFPNYSSELNVNALLLGDSALYLCASSLGQGLYLATIYFGEGSWLTVV.

The J gene is TRBJ2-1, the V gene TRBV5-7, with 9 bases lining up with TRBD2. TRBV5-7 belongs to the ORF category, with a function that is uncertain. The CDR3 contains 15 residues. Trimming removed 4 bases from V and 1 base from J; junction bases left unmatched: 3. This CDR3 reads CASSDSGRSYNEQFF. CDR3 bases: TGTGCCAGCAGCGATAGCGGGAGATCCTACAATGAGCAGTTCTTC.

The chain uses TRBV27 and TRBJ2-3, with 7 bases identical to TRBD2. V was clipped by 4 bases and J by 4 bases; unmatched bases: 8. Germline lookup yields CDR1 MNHEY and CDR2 SMNVEV (reference sequence). This CDR3 contains 15 residues. The CDR3 DNA sequence: TGTGCCAGCAGTTCCCCTGGCGGGAGTCCAGATACGCAGTATTTT. Encoded protein: CASSSPGGSPDTQYF.

The V gene is TRBV11-2, the J gene TRBJ2-1; 11 nucleotides match TRBD2. CDR1 and CDR2 (germline): SGHAT, FQNNGV. With 5 bases clipped from V and 9 bases from J, the junction kept 12 bases outside the gene matches. CDR3 length equals 16 residues. The CDR3 protein is CASSHPTSGDPGEQFF. For the CDR3, the DNA is TGTGCCAGCAGCCATCCGACTAGCGGGGACCCCGGTGAGCAGTTCTTC.

This CDR3 reads CASSPFIGASTNEKLFF. CDR3 nucleotide sequence: TGTGCCAGCAGCCCATTTATTGGGGCATCAACTAATGAAAAACTGTTTTTT. This chain joins TRBV9 and TRBJ1-4; D might be TRBD1 (5 bases). Germline V CDR1 and CDR2: SGDLS, YYNGEE. The V gene lost 4 bases and the J gene lost 0 bases, with 16 bases spanning the gap. CDR3 length: 17 amino acids.

This sequence joins TRBV7-6 and TRBJ2-2; D ambiguous. Trimming stripped 1 base from V and 6 bases from J, with 9 bases between. Germline lookup yields CDR1 SGHVS and CDR2 FNYEAQ. The CDR3 loop spans 14 amino acids. CDR3 loop: CASSLGSVAGELFF. The CDR3 DNA reads as TGTGCCAGCAGCTTAGGCAGTGTCGCCGGGGAGCTGTTTTTT.

J is TRBJ2-1 and V is TRBV7-3, with D unresolved. V lost 5 bases and J 6 bases, leaving 17 bases between the germline ends. The germline V gene encodes CDR1 SGHTA and CDR2 FQGTGA. The CDR3 loop spans 15 amino acids. CDR3 loop: CASSPVRGRRNEQFF. CDR3 DNA sequence: TGTGCCAGCAGCCCCGTTCGAGGCCGGCGCAATGAGCAGTTCTTC. Based on the CDR3 plus reference TRBV7-3 and TRBJ2-1, the full variable domain is GAGVSQTPSNKVTEKGKYVELRCDPISGHTALYWYRQSLGQGPEFLIYFQGTGAADDSGLPNDRFFAVRPEGSVSTLKIQRTERGDSAVYLCASSPVRGRRNEQFFGPGTRLTVL.

The chain has TRBV24-1 and TRBJ2-7; no clear D. Trimming removed 4 bases at V and 4 bases at J, with 10 bases between. The CDR3 is made up of 13 amino acids. The germline gives CDR1 KGHDR, CDR2 SFDVKD. CDR3 region: CATSDSLAYEQYF. The CDR3 region has the DNA TGTGCCACCAGTGACTCCCTCGCGTACGAGCAGTACTTC.

The chain uses TRBV9 and TRBJ2-1, with 8 bases matching TRBD1. V gave up 3 bases and J gave up 2 bases; unmatched junction bases: 13. The CDR3 length is 18 residues. Germline CDR1 and CDR2: SGDLS and YYNGEE. The CDR3 DNA reads as TGTGCCAGCAGCGACCACGCACCGACAGGGGAAGCCTACAATGAGCAGTTCTTC. Its protein product is CASSDHAPTGEAYNEQFF.

This clone was observed a handful of times. The rearrangement uses TRBV14 and TRBJ2-7, with no clear D. The germline V gene has CDR1 SGHDN and CDR2 FVKESK. V dropped 1 base and J dropped 3 bases, with 10 bases sitting between them. There are 14 residues in the CDR3. In nucleotides, the CDR3 is TGTGCCAGCAGCCAAGGTGGGCAATACTACGAGCAGTACTTC. Translated, it gives CASSQGGQYYEQYF.

Worth noting for this clone: Other DNA sequences within the sample encode an identical CDR3. The V gene is TRBV19, the J gene TRBJ2-5; 9 bases agree with TRBD1. V was clipped by 6 bases and J by 5 bases; unmatched bases: 7. Germline CDR1 reads LNHDA; CDR2 reads SQIVND (reference sequence). This CDR3 is 14 amino acids long. CDR3 residues: CASRDRGRGETQYF. The CDR3 bases are TGTGCCAGTAGGGACAGGGGACGAGGGGAGACCCAGTACTTC.

For this clone: This sample includes further DNA sequences coding for the same CDR3. CDR3 nucleotide sequence: TGTGCCAGCAGCCAGCGGGGTACAGATACGCAGTATTTT. Residues: CASSQRGTDTQYF. The chain recombines TRBV3-1 (or the pseudogene TRBV3-2) with TRBJ2-3; a weak D match, TRBD2 (6 bases). The V gene lost 3 bases and the J gene lost 3 bases, with 7 bases spanning the gap. This CDR3 comprises 13 residues. The germline gives CDR1 LGHDT, CDR2 YNNKEL (reference sequence).

V is TRBV5-1 and J is TRBJ2-3; 10 nucleotides line up with TRBD1. The germline V gene has CDR1 SGHRS and CDR2 YFSETQ. After removal of 4 bases from V and 0 bases from J, the junction contained 11 bases not matched to a gene. The CDR3 has 18 residues. The CDR3 region has the DNA TGCGCCAGCAGCCCGACAGGGGGCAATTTTAGGAGCACAGATACGCAGTATTTT. Translated: CASSPTGGNFRSTDTQYF.

This chain links TRBV29-1 with TRBJ2-3, with 9 nucleotides matching TRBD1. The CDR3 contains 15 residues. Trimming removed 2 bases from V and 8 bases from J; junction bases left unmatched: 11. Looked up from germline, CDR1 is SQVTM and CDR2 is ANQGSEA. The CDR3 nucleotides read TGCAGCGTTGAAACGACAGGGGGTGGTTGGGCTACGCAGTATTTT. Translated, it gives CSVETTGGGWATQYF.

This sequence joins TRBV5-4 and TRBJ2-7; 10 bases are a match to TRBD2. The CDR3 runs to 14 residues. V lost 1 base and J lost 4; bases outside the gene matches: 2. Germline-derived CDR1 and CDR2 are SGHNT and YYREEE (reference sequence). CDR3 coding DNA: TGTGCCAGCAGCTTGCTAGCGGGAGTGTACGAGCAGTACTTC. This sequence encodes CASSLLAGVYEQYF.

The J gene is TRBJ2-1, the V gene TRBV15, with D uncertain. The V end was cut by 6 bases, the J end by 2 bases, with 14 bases between. The V gene's germline CDR1 is LNHNV and CDR2 YYDKDF (reference sequence). This CDR3 comprises 15 residues. The CDR3 reads CATSDLRQTYNEQFF. In DNA form, the CDR3 reads TGTGCCACCAGTGATTTGCGGCAAACCTACAATGAGCAGTTCTTC.

This rearrangement joins TRBV29-1 to TRBJ2-7, with 7 positions matching TRBD1. Losses at the gene ends were 6 bases for V and 5 bases for J; bases not matched to a gene: 10. The CDR3 has 13 amino acids. Germline CDR1 is SQVTM and CDR2 is ANQGSEA. CDR3 protein: CSVRGQGVHEQYF. For the CDR3, the DNA is TGCAGCGTAAGGGGGCAGGGTGTTCACGAGCAGTACTTC.

This clone has just a few counts. The chain carries TRBV5-1 and TRBJ2-1; D is unresolved. The CDR3 totals 15 residues. V gave up 1 base and J gave up 5 bases, with 13 bases separating them. The germline V gene encodes CDR1 SGHRS and CDR2 YFSETQ. The CDR3 region is CASSLFVAENNEQFF. CDR3 coding DNA: TGCGCCAGCAGCTTGTTCGTGGCAGAAAACAATGAGCAGTTCTTC.